This TCR beta chain was sequenced during a study of breast tumors, draining lymph nodes, adjacent tissues. Samples came from axillary lymph nodes draining the breast cancer. V was trimmed by 3 bases and J by 0 bases, leaving 10 bases between them. This CDR3 is built from 14 residues. The germline V gene encodes CDR1 DFQATT and CDR2 SNEGSKA (reference sequence). Study results and limitations: Luminal-like breast cancer showed significantly greater tumor-nontumor repertoire similarity than basal-like breast cancer did. That most tumor T cells come from lymph nodes remained unproven. Compared with lymph nodes, tumors were less diverse; compared with nontumor tissue, more. Findings are consistent with lymph node origin and intratumoral expansion of most tumor T cells.

There are many counts of this clonotype. The antigen is undetermined. TCRdb processed the multiplex PCR reads anew with MiXCR; each CDR3 protein has one entry. The sample shows some 200,000 distinct CDR3 sequences, roughly 29% of them seen only once. The rearrangement uses TRBV20-1 and TRBJ2-3, with D tentatively TRBD1 (6 bases). The sample consisted of axillary lymph node tissue. The receptor was isolated from a female donor with breast cancer. Some clones in this sample may be carry-over from other donors' samples. CDR3 coding DNA: TGCAGTGCTAGGCCAGGGGTTAGCACAGATACGCAGTATTTT. Its protein product is CSARPGVSTDTQYF.